The sequence of this T cell receptor beta chain was determined in a study of cytomegalovirus exposure and HLA in healthy donors. Looking at the study overall: Early released data had about 80 million unique TCRs, all coming from HLA-typed donors.

The germline V gene has CDR1 SSHAT and CDR2 FNYEAQ (reference sequence). The CDR3 contains 17 residues. The PCR used 60 Vbeta and 13 Jbeta primers. Sequenced by immunoSEQ multiplex PCR; TCRdb stores in-frame clones only, minus some. The sample carries about 150,000 clones, over 60% recorded once. Overall study results and limits: The authors assumed roughly uniform sequencing depth across donors for presence/absence analyses. Certain indistinguishable V segments, among them TRBV6-2 and TRBV6-3, were excluded.

A word on this clone: Its antigen is unknown. The junction differs from germline at one of its ends, possibly a read error.

Material: PBMCs. The clonotype was recovered from a woman between 40 and 50 years old in good health and CMV-seronegative. The chain employs TRBV7-7 and TRBJ2-1; 14 nucleotides match TRBD2. As DNA, the CDR3 is TGTGCTAGCAGCCTATCCGGGACTAGCGGGAGTCCGGATGAGCAGTTCTTC. Translated: CASSLSGTSGSPDEQFF.